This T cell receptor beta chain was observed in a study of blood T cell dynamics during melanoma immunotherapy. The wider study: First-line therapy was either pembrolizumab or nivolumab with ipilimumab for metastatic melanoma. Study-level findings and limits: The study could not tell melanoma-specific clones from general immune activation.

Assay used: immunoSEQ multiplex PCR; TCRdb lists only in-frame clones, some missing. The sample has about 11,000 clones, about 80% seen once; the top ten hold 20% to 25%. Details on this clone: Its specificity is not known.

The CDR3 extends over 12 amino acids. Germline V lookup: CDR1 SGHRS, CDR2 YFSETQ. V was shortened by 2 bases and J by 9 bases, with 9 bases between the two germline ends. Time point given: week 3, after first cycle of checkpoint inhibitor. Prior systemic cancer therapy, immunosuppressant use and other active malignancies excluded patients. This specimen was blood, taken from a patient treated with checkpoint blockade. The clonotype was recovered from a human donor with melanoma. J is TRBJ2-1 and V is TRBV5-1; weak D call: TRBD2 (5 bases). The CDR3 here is CASSLDGSEQFF. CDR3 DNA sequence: TGCGCCAGCAGCTTAGATGGGAGTGAGCAGTTCTTC.